The TCR beta chain described here comes from a study of T cells after yellow fever vaccination. This clonotype was counted a few times. No antigen is known for it. Findings and caveats of the study: Booster sampling recovered most clones from primary vaccination (around 96% CD4, around 88% CD8). A small share of clonotypes appeared in both CD4 and CD8 compartments. Researchers report a weaker secondary response that nonetheless peaked faster, day 5 versus 15.

CDR1 is MNHNY, CDR2 SVGAGI, per germline (reference sequence). The V end lost 0 bases, the J end lost 5 bases, and 17 bases lay between the germline ends. This CDR3 spans 17 amino acids. 5'RACE template switching added a universal primer site and UMIs to TCR cDNA. TCRdb re-called the 5' RACE reads with MiXCR, one entry per CDR3 protein. The data show 95,000 to 150,000 distinct CDR3 sequences, under 9% seen once. This receptor was identified in a man younger than 30 who received the YFV17D yellow fever vaccine. The J gene is TRBJ1-5, the V gene TRBV6-6; maybe TRBD1 (5 bases). Sequences were derived from CD8+ T cells sorted from PBMCs, sampled on the day of the yellow fever booster vaccination. Here the CDR3 DNA reads TGTGCCAGCAGTTACTCGAGTACGGGGACGTCCGATCAGCCCCAGCATTTT. Residues: CASSYSSTGTSDQPQHF.